This TCR beta chain was identified in a study of follicular helper T cells after annual influenza vaccination. As for the study in general: After each seasonal flu vaccination, blood came on days 0, 7 and 28.

Findings and limits, study-wide: Productive TCRB sequences came from only roughly 9.5-22% of cells.

Time point in this sample: 2014-2015 season, 7 days after vaccination. Sorted blood CD4 subsets were sequenced before and after adults received seasonal inactivated influenza vaccine. CDR3 length: 14 amino acids. Germline loops: CDR1 LNHDA, CDR2 SQIVND (reference sequence). Trimming removed 5 bases from V and 7 bases from J, with 18 bases in between. Generated by immunoSEQ multiplex PCR, the TCRdb table keeps only in-frame clones and is missing some. The sample includes about 15,000 clones, 84% of them seen just once. As regards this clone: The antigen remains unidentified.

This clonotype originated in an adult who received the influenza vaccine. This chain links TRBV19 with TRBJ2-7, with D possibly matching TRBD2 (6 bases). Sequenced material: CXCR5+ CD38- circulating T follicular helper cells from blood, taken 7 days after influenza vaccination. Subset noted: circulating Tfh, non-naive CD4+CXCR5+PD-1+ (ICOS+CD38+ or ICOS-CD38-). CDR3 nucleotide sequence: TGTGCCAGTAGTGCTCGACTACGGGGACTGGAGCAGTACTTC. It yields the protein CASSARLRGLEQYF.